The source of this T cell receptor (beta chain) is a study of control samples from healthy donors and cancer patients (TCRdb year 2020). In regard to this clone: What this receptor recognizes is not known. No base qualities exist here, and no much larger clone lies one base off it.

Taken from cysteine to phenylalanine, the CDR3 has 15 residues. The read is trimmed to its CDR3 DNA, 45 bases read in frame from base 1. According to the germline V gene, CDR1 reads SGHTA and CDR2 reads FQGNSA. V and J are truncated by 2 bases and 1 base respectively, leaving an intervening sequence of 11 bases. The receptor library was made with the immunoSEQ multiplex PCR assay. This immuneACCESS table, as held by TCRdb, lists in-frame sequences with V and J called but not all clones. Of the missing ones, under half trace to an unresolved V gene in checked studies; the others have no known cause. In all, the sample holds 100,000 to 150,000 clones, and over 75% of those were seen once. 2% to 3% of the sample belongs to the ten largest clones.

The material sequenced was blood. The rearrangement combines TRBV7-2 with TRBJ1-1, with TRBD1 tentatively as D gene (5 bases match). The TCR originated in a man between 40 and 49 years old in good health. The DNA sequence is TGTGCCAGCAGCTTAAAATCAGGGAAGAACACTGAAGCTTTCTTT. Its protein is CASSLKSGKNTEAFF. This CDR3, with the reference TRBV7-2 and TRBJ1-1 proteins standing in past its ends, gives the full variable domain GAGVSQSPSNKVTEKGKDVELRCDPISGHTALYWYRQSLGQGLEFLIYFQGNSAPDKSGLPSDRFSAERTGGSVSTLTIQRTQQEDSAVYLCASSLKSGKNTEAFFGQGTRLTVV.